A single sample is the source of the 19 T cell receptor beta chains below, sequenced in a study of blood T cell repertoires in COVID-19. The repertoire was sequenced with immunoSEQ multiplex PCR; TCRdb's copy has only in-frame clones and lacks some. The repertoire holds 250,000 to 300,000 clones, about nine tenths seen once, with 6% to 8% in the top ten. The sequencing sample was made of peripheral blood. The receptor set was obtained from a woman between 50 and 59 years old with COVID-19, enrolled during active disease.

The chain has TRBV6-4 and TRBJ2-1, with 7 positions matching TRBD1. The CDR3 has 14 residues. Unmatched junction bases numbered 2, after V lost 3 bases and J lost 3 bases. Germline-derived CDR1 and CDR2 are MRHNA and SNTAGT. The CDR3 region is CASSEQGYYNEQFF. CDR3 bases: TGTGCCAGCAGTGAACAGGGGTACTACAATGAGCAGTTCTTC.

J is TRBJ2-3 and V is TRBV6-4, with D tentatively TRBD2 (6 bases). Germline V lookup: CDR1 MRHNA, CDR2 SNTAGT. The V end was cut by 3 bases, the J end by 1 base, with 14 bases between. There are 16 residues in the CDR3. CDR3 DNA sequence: TGTGCCAGCAGTGATTCCGGGGGAAGGGGCACAGATACGCAGTATTTT. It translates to CASSDSGGRGTDTQYF.

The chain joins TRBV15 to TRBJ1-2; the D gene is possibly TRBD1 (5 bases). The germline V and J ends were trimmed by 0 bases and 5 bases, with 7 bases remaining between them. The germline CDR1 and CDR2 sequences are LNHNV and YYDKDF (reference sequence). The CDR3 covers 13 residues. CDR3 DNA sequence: TGTGCCACCAGCAGAGAAGACAGATATGGCTACACCTTC. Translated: CATSREDRYGYTF.

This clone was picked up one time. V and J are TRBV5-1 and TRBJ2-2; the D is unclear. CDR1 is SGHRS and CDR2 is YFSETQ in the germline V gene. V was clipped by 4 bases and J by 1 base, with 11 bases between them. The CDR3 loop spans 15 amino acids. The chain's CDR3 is CASSPEALNTGELFF. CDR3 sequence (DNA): TGCGCCAGCAGCCCCGAGGCACTGAACACCGGGGAGCTGTTTTTT.

CDR3 DNA sequence: TGTGCCAGCAGCCGCAGCACCCGGGGCAATGAGCAGTTCTTC. Its translation is CASSRSTRGNEQFF. V usage is TRBV3-1 (or the pseudogene TRBV3-2) and J usage is TRBJ2-1; possibly TRBD2 for D (5 bases). The CDR3 length is 14 residues. Germline V gene sequence: CDR1 LGHDT, CDR2 YNNKEL (reference sequence). V lost 4 bases and J 6 bases, leaving 13 bases between the germline ends.

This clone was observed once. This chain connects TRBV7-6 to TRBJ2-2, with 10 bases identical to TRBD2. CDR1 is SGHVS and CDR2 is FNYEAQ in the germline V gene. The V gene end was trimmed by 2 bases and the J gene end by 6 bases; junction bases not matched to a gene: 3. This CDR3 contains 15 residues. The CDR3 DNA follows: TGTGCCAGCAGCTTACTAGCGGGAGACTCCGGGGAGCTGTTTTTT. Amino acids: CASSLLAGDSGELFF.

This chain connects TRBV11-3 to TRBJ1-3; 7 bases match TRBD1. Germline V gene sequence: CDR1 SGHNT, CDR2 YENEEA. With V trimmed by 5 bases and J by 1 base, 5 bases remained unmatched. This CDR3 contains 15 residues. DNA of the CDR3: TGTGCCAGCAGCCTAGGGACAGTTTCTGGAAACACCATATATTTT. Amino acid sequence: CASSLGTVSGNTIYF.

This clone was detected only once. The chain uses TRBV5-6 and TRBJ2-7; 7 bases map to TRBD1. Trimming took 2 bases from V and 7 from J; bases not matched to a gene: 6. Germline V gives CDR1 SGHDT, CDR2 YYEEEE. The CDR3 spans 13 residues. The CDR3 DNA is TGTGCCAGCAGCTTTCAACAGGGGAGTGAGCAGTACTTC. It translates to CASSFQQGSEQYF. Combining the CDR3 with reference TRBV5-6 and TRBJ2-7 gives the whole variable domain DAGVTQSPTHLIKTRGQQVTLRCSPKSGHDTVSWYQQALGQGPQFIFQYYEEEERQRGNFPDRFSGHQFPNYSSELNVNALLLGDSALYLCASSFQQGSEQYFGPGTRLTVT.

The CDR3 spells CASSPPVAGGTGELFF. DNA of the CDR3: TGTGCCAGCAGCCCCCCAGTAGCGGGAGGGACCGGGGAGCTGTTTTTT. This sequence joins TRBV3-1 (or the pseudogene TRBV3-2) and TRBJ2-2, with TRBD2 matching over 11 bases. Germline loops: CDR1 LGHDT, CDR2 YNNKEL (reference sequence). The V segment lost 4 bases and the J segment 5 bases; nucleotides outside the gene matches: 6. This CDR3 has 16 residues.

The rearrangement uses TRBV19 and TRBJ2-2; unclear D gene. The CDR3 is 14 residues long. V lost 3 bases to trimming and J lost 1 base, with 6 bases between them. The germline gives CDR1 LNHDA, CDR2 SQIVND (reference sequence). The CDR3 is CASSINKNTGELFF. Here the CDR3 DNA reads TGTGCCAGTAGTATCAACAAGAACACCGGGGAGCTGTTTTTT.

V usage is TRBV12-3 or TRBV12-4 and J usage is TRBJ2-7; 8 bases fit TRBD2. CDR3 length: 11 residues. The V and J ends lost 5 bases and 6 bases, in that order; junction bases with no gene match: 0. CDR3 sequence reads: CASSRGGEQYF. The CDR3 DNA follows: TGTGCCAGCAGTCGGGGGGGCGAGCAGTACTTC.

Written as DNA, the CDR3 is TGTGCTAGTGGTTTGGTAAATTTTGGCAGGGGGCCGCGGATGACCAACGTCCTGACTTTC. It is translated as CASGLVNFGRGPRMTNVLTF. The rearrangement uses TRBV12-5 and TRBJ2-6; the match to TRBD1 covers 8 bases. J was trimmed by 8 bases and V by 0 bases; bases with no gene match: 18. CDR3 size: 20 residues. The V gene's germline CDR1 is LGHNT and CDR2 FRNRAP.

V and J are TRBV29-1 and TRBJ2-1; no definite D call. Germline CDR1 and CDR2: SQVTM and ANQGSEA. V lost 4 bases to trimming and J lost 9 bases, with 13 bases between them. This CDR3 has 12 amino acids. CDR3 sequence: CSVVRGISEQFF. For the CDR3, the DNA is TGCAGCGTTGTGAGAGGCATCAGTGAGCAGTTCTTC.

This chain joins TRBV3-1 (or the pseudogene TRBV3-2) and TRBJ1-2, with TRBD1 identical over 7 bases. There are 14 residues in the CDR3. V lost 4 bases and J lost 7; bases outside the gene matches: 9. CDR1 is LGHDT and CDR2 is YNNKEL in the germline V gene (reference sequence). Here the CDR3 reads CASSLRQGRGGYTF. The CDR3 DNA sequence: TGTGCCAGCAGCCTCAGACAGGGTCGGGGTGGCTACACCTTC.

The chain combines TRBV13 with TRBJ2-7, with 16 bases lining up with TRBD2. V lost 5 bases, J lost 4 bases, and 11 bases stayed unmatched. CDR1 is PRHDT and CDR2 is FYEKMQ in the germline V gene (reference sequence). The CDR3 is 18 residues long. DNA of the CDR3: TGTGCCAGCAGCAAGGGACTAGCGGGAGGGAGTGGGGAGTACGAGCAGTACTTC. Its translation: CASSKGLAGGSGEYEQYF.

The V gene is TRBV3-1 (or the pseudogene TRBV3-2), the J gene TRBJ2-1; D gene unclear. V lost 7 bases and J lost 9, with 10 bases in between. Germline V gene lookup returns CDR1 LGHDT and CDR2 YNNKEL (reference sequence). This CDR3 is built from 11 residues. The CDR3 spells CASNIGSEQFF. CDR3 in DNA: TGTGCCAGCAACATTGGCAGTGAGCAGTTCTTC.

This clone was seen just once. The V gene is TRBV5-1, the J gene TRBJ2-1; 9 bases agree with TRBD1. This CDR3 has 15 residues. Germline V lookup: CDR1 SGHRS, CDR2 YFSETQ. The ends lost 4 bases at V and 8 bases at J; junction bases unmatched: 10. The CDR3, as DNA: TGCGCCAGCAGCAAAACGGGACAGGGTATCGATGAGCAGTTCTTC. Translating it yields CASSKTGQGIDEQFF.

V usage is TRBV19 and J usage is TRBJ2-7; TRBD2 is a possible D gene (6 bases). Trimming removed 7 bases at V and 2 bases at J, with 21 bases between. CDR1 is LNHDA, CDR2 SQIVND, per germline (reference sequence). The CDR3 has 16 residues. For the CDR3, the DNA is TGTGCCAGTAAGGTTTCGGGATTAGCGGCCACCTACGAGCAGTACTTC. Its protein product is CASKVSGLAATYEQYF.

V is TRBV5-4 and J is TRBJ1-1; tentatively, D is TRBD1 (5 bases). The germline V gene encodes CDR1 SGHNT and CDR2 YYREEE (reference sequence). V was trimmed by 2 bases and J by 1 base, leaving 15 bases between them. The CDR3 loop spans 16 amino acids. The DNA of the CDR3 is TGTGCCAGCAGCTTCCGACAGCGCCGTCCGAACACTGAAGCTTTCTTT. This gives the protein CASSFRQRRPNTEAFF.